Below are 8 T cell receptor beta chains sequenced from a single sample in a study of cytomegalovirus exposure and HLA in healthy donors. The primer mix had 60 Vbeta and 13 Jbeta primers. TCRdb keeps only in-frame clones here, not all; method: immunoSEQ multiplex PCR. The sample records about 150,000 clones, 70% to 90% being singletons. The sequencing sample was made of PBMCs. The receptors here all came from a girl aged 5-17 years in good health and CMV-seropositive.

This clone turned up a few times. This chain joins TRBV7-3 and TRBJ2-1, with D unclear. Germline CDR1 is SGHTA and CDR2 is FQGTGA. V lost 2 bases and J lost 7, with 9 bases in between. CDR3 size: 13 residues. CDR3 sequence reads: CASSLDSSNEQFF. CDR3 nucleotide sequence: TGTGCCAGCAGCTTAGACTCCTCTAATGAGCAGTTCTTC.

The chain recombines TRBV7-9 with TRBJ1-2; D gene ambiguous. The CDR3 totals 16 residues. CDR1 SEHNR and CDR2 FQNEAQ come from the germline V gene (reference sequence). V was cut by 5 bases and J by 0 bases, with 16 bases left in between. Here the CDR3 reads CASSPAGALSNYGYTF. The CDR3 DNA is TGTGCCAGCAGCCCCGCCGGTGCACTATCTAACTATGGCTACACCTTC.

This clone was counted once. This chain's CDR3 is CASSDSQVQPQHF. In DNA, the CDR3 is TGCGCCAGCAGCGACAGCCAAGTTCAGCCCCAGCATTTT. The V gene is TRBV10-1, the J gene TRBJ1-5, with D possibly being TRBD1 (5 bases). Germline lookup yields CDR1 WNHNN and CDR2 SYGVQD (reference sequence). This CDR3 has 13 residues. V was clipped by 6 bases and J by 6 bases, with 12 bases between them.

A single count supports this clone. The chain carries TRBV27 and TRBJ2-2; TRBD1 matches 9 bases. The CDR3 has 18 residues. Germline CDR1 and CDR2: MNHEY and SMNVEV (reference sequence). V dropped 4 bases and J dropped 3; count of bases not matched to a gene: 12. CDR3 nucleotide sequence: TGTGCCAGCAGTTCCCATGCCCACAGGGGGCAAGACACCGGGGAGCTGTTTTTT. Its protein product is CASSSHAHRGQDTGELFF.

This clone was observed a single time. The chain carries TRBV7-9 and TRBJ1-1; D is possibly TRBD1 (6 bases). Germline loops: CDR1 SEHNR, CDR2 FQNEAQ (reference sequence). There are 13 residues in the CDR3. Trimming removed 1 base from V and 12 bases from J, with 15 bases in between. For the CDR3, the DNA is TGTGCCAGCAGCTTAGAGAGGGGGGGAAAAACTTTCTTT. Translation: CASSLERGGKTFF.

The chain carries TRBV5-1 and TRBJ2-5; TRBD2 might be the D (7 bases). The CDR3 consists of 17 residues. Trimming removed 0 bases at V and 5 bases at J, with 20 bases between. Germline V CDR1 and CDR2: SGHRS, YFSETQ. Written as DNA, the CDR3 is TGCGCCAGCAGCTTGGGGGCGAGGGGGGGCGCTTATGAGACCCAGTACTTC. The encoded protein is CASSLGARGGAYETQYF.

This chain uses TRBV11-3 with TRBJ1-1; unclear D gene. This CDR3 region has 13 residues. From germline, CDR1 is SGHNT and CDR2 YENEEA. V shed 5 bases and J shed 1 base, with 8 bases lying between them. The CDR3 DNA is TGTGCCAGCAGCCCGCGTGGGAACACTGAAGCTTTCTTT. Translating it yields CASSPRGNTEAFF.

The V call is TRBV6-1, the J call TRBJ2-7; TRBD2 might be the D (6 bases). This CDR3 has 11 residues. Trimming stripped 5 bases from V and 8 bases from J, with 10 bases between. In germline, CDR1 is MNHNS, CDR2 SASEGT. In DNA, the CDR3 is TGTGCCAGCAGTTCTACTAGCAAGCAGTACTTC. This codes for CASSSTSKQYF.